This is a list of T cell receptor beta chains from one sample in a study of graft-versus-host responses after intestinal transplantation. Profiled with immunoSEQ multiplex PCR; TCRdb holds only in-frame clones, not every one. This table holds more than 90,000 clones, about 93% found once. No antigen has been assigned to these receptors. This sample comprised unstimulated CD8+ T cells sorted from spleen or lymph node cells, obtained before intestinal transplant. The receptors originated from a human donor who received an intestinal transplant. CDR3s include the opening cysteine and the closing phenylalanine or tryptophan. Fields, in order: clone size, V gene, D gene, J gene, CDR3 protein, CDR3 DNA. The D gene is left open where the match is weak. Size values are once, few and many counts, or a class for expanded clones, and some rows have none.

-	TRBV2	TRBD1	TRBJ1-1	CASSEGDRAEAFF	TGTGCCAGCAGTGAAGGGGACAGGGCTGAAGCTTTCTTT
once	TRBV13	TRBD2	TRBJ2-3	CASSPRTSGSYGDTQYF	TGTGCCAGCAGCCCTCGGACTAGCGGGAGTTATGGAGATACGCAGTATTTT
-	TRBV5-4	TRBD1	TRBJ1-2	CASSLTGTGDYGYTF	TGTGCCAGCAGTCTAACCGGGACAGGGGACTATGGCTACACCTTC
-	TRBV6-1	TRBD1	TRBJ1-1	CASSDRDRVNTEAFF	TGTGCCAGCAGTGACCGGGACAGAGTGAACACTGAAGCTTTCTTT
-	TRBV4-1	-	TRBJ2-1	CASSQRLEPEQFF	TGCGCCAGCAGCCAGAGACTAGAGCCCGAGCAGTTCTTC
-	TRBV7-9	-	TRBJ2-1	CASSSVAVVQFF	TGTGCCAGCAGCTCAGTAGCGGTCGTACAATTCTTC
-	TRBV9	-	TRBJ2-1	CASSVAGGHNEQFF	TGTGCCAGCAGCGTAGCGGGGGGCCACAATGAGCAGTTCTTC
-	TRBV29-1	TRBD1	TRBJ2-7	CSAETGGAHEQYF	TGCAGCGCTGAAACAGGGGGCGCCCACGAGCAGTACTTC
-	TRBV5-6	TRBD1	TRBJ1-4	CASSSGGASNEKLFF	TGTGCCAGCAGCTCAGGGGGCGCGTCTAATGAAAAACTGTTTTTT
-	TRBV5-1	-	TRBJ2-3	CASSLFSPSRRDSGDTQYF	TGCGCCAGCAGCTTGTTCTCCCCCTCTCGGAGGGATAGTGGAGATACGCAGTATTTT
-	TRBV15	TRBD1	TRBJ1-5	CATSRNRGLQPQHF	TGTGCCACCAGCCGAAACAGGGGGCTTCAGCCCCAGCATTTT
-	TRBV27	TRBD2	TRBJ2-5	CASSFAGGQETQYF	TGTGCCAGCAGTTTCGCGGGGGGCCAAGAGACCCAGTACTTC
-	TRBV7-9	TRBD1	TRBJ2-7	CASSPETGKWYEQYF	TGTGCCAGCAGCCCAGAGACAGGGAAATGGTACGAGCAGTACTTC
-	TRBV19	-	TRBJ1-1	CASSARHSGNTEAFF	TGTGCCAGTAGTGCCCGACACTCCGGGAACACTGAAGCTTTCTTT
-	TRBV10-3	TRBD1	TRBJ1-2	CATVGQGLNYGYTF	TGTGCCACCGTGGGACAGGGCCTTAACTATGGCTACACCTTC
-	TRBV27	-	TRBJ1-1	CASSLVRDTEAFF	TGTGCCAGCAGTTTAGTCCGGGACACTGAAGCTTTCTTT
-	TRBV6-5	-	TRBJ1-1	CASSYSGLTEAFF	TGTGCCAGCAGTTACTCGGGGCTCACTGAAGCTTTCTTT